The clone carrying this T cell receptor (beta chain) was counted a few times. The antigen remains unidentified. CDR3 length equals 15 residues. Between the trimmed V and J ends, which lost 6 bases and 0 bases, there was a span of 12 bases. Germline values: CDR1 LGHNA, CDR2 YSLEER. Once RNA had been extracted, it was reverse transcribed into cDNA to act as the sequencing template. Clones were sequenced by immunoSEQ multiplex PCR, and TCRdb holds only the in-frame ones, with some missing. The table shows approximately 150,000 clones, with 86% occurring only once. The sample originates from a study of CD8+ T cells in alopecia areata. Study conclusions and caveats: Many expanded lesional clones persisted in scalp and blood during tofacitinib. Scalp clonality, along with expanded CD8+ clones among the top 100, was significantly decreased by tofacitinib.

Treatment here: oral pan-JAK inhibitor, 5-10 mg twice daily. This receptor was taken from a human donor with alopecia areata. The chain employs TRBV4-3 and TRBJ2-1; D gene unclear. The material was CD8+ T cells sorted from blood, obtained at week 4, from a patient treated with tofacitinib. DNA for the CDR3: TGCGCCAGCAGTCGTAGCCAGACCTCCTACAATGAGCAGTTCTTC. Protein product: CASSRSQTSYNEQFF.